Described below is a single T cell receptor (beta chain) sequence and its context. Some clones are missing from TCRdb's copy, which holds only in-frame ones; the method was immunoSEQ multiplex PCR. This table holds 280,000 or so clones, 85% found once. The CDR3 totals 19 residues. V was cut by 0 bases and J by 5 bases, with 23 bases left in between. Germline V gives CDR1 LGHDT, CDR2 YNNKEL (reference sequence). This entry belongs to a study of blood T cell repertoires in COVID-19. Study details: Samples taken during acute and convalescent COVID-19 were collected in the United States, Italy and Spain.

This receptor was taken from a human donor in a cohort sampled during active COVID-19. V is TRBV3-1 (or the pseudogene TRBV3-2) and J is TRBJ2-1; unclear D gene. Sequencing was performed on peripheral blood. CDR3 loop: CASSQERYSASTRNNEQFF. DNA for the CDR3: TGTGCCAGCAGCCAAGAGAGGTACTCCGCGTCAACCAGAAACAATGAGCAGTTCTTC.